This record looks at one T cell receptor (beta chain) sequence and its context. Its antigen is undetermined. Donors each provided ten milliliters of peripheral blood. The data were obtained in a study of blood T cells in healthy people across ages. Overall study results and limits: It was held that the diversity estimates obtained from one million T cells were underestimates.

CDR3 size: 14 residues. The V segment lost 6 bases and the J segment 3 bases; nucleotides outside the gene matches: 3. Germline-derived CDR1 and CDR2 are SGHTA and FQGNSA. PCR was performed a second time for roughly 6 to 12 cycles using a sample-barcoded 5' primer and a J-beta primer mix. Every sample gave at least 2.5 million paired-end reads containing CDR3. In TCRdb, the 5' RACE reads were re-called with MiXCR into one record per CDR3 protein. Found here are roughly 500,000 distinct CDR3 sequences, 27% of them singletons; the top ten hold approximately 17%. This TCR derives from a woman aged 65 to 85 in good health. The rearrangement links TRBV7-2 to TRBJ1-2, with 11 bases identical to TRBD1. The sample was blood. The CDR3 protein is CASRTGQGDYGYTF. DNA for the CDR3: TGTGCCAGCAGAACGGGACAGGGGGACTATGGCTACACCTTC.